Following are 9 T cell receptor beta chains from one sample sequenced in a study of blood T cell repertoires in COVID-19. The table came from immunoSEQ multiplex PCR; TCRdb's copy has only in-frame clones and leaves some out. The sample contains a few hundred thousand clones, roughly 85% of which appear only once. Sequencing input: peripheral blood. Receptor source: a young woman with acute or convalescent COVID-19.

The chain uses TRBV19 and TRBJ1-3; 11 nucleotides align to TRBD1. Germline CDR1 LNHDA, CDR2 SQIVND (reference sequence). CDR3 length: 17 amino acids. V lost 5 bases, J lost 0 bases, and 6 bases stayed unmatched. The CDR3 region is CASSVRDRGYSGNTIYF. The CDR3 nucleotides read TGTGCCAGTAGTGTCCGGGACAGGGGGTACTCTGGAAACACCATATATTTT.

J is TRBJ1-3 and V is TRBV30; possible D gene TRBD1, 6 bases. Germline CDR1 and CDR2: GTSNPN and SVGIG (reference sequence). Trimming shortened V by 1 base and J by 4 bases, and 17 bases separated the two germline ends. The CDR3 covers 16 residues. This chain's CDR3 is CAWSGWGRGSGNTIYF. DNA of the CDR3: TGTGCCTGGAGTGGATGGGGCAGGGGATCGGGAAACACCATATATTTT.

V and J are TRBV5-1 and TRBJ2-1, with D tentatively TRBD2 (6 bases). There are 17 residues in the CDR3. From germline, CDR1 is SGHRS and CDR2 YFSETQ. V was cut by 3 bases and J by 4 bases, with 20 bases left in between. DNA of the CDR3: TGCGCCAGCAGCTCAACGGCGGGACTTCCGGAATACAATGAGCAGTTCTTC. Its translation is CASSSTAGLPEYNEQFF.

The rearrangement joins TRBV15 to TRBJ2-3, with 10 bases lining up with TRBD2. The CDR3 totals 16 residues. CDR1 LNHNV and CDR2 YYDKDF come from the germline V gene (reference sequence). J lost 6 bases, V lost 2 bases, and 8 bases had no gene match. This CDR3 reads CATSRRSGGARDTQYF. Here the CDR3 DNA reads TGTGCCACCAGCAGACGGAGCGGGGGGGCCAGGGATACGCAGTATTTT.

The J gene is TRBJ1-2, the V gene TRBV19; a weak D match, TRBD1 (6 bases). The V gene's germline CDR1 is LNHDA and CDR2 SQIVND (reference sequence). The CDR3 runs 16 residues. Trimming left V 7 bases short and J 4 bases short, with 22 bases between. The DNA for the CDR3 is TGTGCCAGTAACCGGGGGCGCGGCGGGGGACTCTATGGCTACACCTTC. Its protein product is CASNRGRGGGLYGYTF. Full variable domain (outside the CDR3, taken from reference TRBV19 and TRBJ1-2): DGGITQSPKYLFRKEGQNVTLSCEQNLNHDAMYWYRQDPGQGLRLIYYSQIVNDFQKGDIAEGYSVSREKKESFPLTVTSAQKNPTAFYLCASNRGRGGGLYGYTFGSGTRLTVV.

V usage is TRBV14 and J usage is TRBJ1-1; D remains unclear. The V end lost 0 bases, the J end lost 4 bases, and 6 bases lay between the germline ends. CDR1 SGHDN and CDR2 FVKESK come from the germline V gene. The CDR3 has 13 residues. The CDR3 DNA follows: TGTGCCAGCAGCCAAGAACAAGTCACTGAAGCTTTCTTT. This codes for CASSQEQVTEAFF.

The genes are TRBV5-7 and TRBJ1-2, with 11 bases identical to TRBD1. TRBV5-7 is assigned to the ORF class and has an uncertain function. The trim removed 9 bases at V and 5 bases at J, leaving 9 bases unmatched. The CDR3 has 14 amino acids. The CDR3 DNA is TGTGCCATATACCGGGACAGGGGGGCTTATGGCTACACCTTC. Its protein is CAIYRDRGAYGYTF.

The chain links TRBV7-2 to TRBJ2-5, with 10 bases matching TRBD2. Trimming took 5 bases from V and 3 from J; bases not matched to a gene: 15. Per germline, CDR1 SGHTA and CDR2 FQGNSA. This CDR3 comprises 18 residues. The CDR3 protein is CASSPSQRTSGREETQYF. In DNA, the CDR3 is TGTGCCAGCAGCCCCTCTCAAAGGACTAGCGGAAGGGAAGAGACCCAGTACTTC.

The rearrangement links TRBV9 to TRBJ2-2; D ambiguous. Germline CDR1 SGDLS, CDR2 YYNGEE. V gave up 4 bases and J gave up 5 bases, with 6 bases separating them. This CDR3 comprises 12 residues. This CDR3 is CASSLSTGELFF. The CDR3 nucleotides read TGTGCCAGCAGCCTCAGTACCGGGGAGCTGTTTTTT.